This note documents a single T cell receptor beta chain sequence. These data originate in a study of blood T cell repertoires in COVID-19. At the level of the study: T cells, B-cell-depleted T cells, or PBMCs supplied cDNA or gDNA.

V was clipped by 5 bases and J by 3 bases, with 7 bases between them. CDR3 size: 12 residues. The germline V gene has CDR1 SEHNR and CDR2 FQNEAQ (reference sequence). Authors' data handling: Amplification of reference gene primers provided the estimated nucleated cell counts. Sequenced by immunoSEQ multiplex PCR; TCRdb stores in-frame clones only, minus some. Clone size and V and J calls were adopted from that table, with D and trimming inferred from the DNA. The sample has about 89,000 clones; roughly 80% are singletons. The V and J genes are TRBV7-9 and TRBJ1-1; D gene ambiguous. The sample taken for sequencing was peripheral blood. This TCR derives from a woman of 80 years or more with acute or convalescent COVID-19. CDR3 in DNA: TGTGCCAGCAGCCCCCGAGACACTGAAGCTTTCTTT. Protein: CASSPRDTEAFF.